A single sample is the source of the 8 T cell receptor beta chains below, sequenced in a study of cytomegalovirus exposure and HLA in healthy donors (dated by TCRdb to the late 2010s). Libraries came from the immunoSEQ multiplex PCR assay. The multiplex PCR relied on a mix of 60 forward primers for TCR Vbeta segments and 13 reverse primers for TCR Jbeta segments. Drawn from immuneACCESS, this table holds only the in-frame rearrangements with V and J called that TCRdb kept. Clones are partly lost; checked studies trace under half to an unresolved V gene and leave the rest unexplained. The sample table lists around 150,000 clones, about 80% of them with a count of one. Roughly 6.8% of the sample comes from the top ten. Sample: PBMCs. Receptors originate from a man between 35 and 55 years old in good health and CMV-seropositive.

This rearrangement joins TRBV5-1 to TRBJ2-7, with TRBD2 matching 8 bases. V was clipped by 0 bases and J by 2 bases; unmatched bases: 4. The CDR3 has 15 residues. CDR1 is SGHRS and CDR2 is YFSETQ in the germline V gene. CDR3 bases: TGCGCCAGCAGCTTGGGAGTAGCGGGGACCTACGAGCAGTACTTC. Amino acids: CASSLGVAGTYEQYF.

This clone appeared a few times. The chain has TRBV11-2 and TRBJ1-1; TRBD1 might be the D (6 bases). This CDR3 contains 13 residues. V was cut by 4 bases and J by 10 bases, with 16 bases left in between. The germline gives CDR1 SGHAT, CDR2 FQNNGV. CDR3 in DNA: TGTGCCAGCAGCTCCGATTACAGGGTCGGAGCTTTCTTT. Translated: CASSSDYRVGAFF.

This sequence joins TRBV18 and TRBJ2-7; 9 positions match TRBD1. The CDR3 runs 16 residues. Germline CDR1 KGHSH, CDR2 LQKENI. V gave up 4 bases and J gave up 4 bases; unmatched junction bases: 11. The CDR3 loop is CASSLQGAWEPYEQYF. DNA for the CDR3: TGTGCCAGCTCACTACAGGGGGCCTGGGAACCATACGAGCAGTACTTC. The whole variable domain, filled in from reference TRBV18 and TRBJ2-7, reads NAGVMQNPRHLVRRRGQEARLRCSPMKGHSHVYWYRQLPEEGLKFMVYLQKENIIDESGMPKERFSAEFPKEGPSILRIQQVVRGDSAAYFCASSLQGAWEPYEQYFGPGTRLTVT.

The gene calls are TRBV30 and TRBJ2-7; D ambiguous. Trimming shortened V by 3 bases and J by 0 bases, and 12 bases separated the two germline ends. Germline V gives CDR1 GTSNPN, CDR2 SVGIG (reference sequence). This CDR3 is built from 14 residues. The CDR3 loop is CAWSRRRVSYEQYF. The CDR3 DNA is TGTGCCTGGAGCAGAAGACGGGTCTCCTACGAGCAGTACTTC.

The chain uses TRBV4-1 and TRBJ2-7; 11 bases align to TRBD2. Trimming at V came to 0 bases and at J to 6 bases, leaving 16 bases not matched to a gene. From germline, CDR1 is MGHRA and CDR2 YSYEKL. The CDR3 has 19 residues. The CDR3 is CASSQDHPGRRLAGGEQYF. The DNA for the CDR3 is TGCGCCAGCAGCCAAGATCATCCGGGGCGTAGGCTAGCGGGAGGCGAGCAGTACTTC.

This clone has a single count. This chain links TRBV10-3 with TRBJ2-1; 8 positions match TRBD1. J gave up 14 bases and V 6 bases, and 6 bases lay outside the gene matches. The CDR3 is 11 amino acids. The V gene's germline CDR1 is ENHRY and CDR2 SYGVKD. CDR3 sequence: CAISPGTGEFF. CDR3 bases: TGTGCCATCAGCCCTGGGACAGGAGAGTTCTTC.

This chain connects TRBV27 to TRBJ1-4, with a possible D match to TRBD1 (6 bases). This CDR3 comprises 17 residues. Trimming pared 5 bases from V and 8 bases from J, leaving 24 bases between. The germline V gene encodes CDR1 MNHEY and CDR2 SMNVEV (reference sequence). Here the CDR3 reads CASSPRLIGGKVEKLFF. The CDR3 coding sequence is TGTGCCAGCAGTCCGCGTCTCATAGGGGGTAAAGTCGAAAAACTGTTTTTT.

The rearrangement links TRBV7-7 to TRBJ2-7; D is perhaps TRBD1 (6 bases). The germline V and J ends were trimmed by 1 base and 6 bases, with 19 bases remaining between them. The CDR3 length is 16 residues. Germline values: CDR1 SSHAT, CDR2 FNYEAQ (reference sequence). CDR3 sequence reads: CASSLGLGPQGGEQYF. In nucleotides, the CDR3 is TGTGCCAGCAGCTTAGGATTGGGGCCACAGGGCGGCGAGCAGTACTTC.